Detailed here is one T cell receptor (beta chain). The entry originates in a study of blood T cell repertoires in COVID-19. In the authors' workflow: Researchers report that nucleated cell counts were estimated from reference gene primer amplification. TCRdb's table, derived via immunoSEQ multiplex PCR, lists solely in-frame clones and lacks some. For V, J and clone size, that table is used; D and trimming come from the DNA. The sample contains just under 40,000 clones, approximately 96% of which appear only once. Trimming took 2 bases from V and 8 from J, leaving 21 bases between them. Germline V gives CDR1 SGHTA, CDR2 FQGNSA. CDR3 length: 17 residues.

The sequenced material came from peripheral blood. V gene TRBV7-2 combines with J gene TRBJ2-2; tentatively, D is TRBD2 (5 bases). The clonotype comes from a human donor with active COVID-19. The donor label of this sample is uncertain. The CDR3 loop reads CASSLKLWMKGAGELFF. The CDR3 region has the DNA TGTGCCAGCAGCTTAAAGTTGTGGATGAAGGGAGCGGGGGAGCTGTTTTTT.